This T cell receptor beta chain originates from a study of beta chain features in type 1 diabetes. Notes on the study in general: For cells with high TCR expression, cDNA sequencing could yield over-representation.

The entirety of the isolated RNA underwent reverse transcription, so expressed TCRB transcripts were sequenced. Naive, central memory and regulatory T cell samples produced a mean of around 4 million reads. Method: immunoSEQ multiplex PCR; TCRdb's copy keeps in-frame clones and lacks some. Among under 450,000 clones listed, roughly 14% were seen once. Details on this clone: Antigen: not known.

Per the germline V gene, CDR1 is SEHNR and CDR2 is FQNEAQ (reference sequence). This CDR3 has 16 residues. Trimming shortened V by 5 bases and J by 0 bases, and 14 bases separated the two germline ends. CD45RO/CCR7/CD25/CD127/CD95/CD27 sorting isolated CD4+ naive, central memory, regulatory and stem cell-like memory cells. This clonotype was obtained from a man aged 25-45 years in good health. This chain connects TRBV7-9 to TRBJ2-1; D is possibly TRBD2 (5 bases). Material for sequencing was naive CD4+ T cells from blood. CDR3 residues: CASSPRRLSSYNEQFF. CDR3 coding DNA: TGTGCCAGCAGCCCTCGGAGGTTGAGCTCCTACAATGAGCAGTTCTTC.